Each of the 2 T cell receptor beta chains below was sequenced from the same sample in a study of blood T cell repertoires in COVID-19. This table comes from immunoSEQ multiplex PCR, and its TCRdb copy is limited to in-frame clones, with some not included. The table includes around 93,000 clones, over 70% detected once. What was sequenced was peripheral blood. These receptors were obtained from a man aged 55 to 70 with acute or convalescent COVID-19.

V is TRBV30 and J is TRBJ2-5; 7 nucleotides line up with TRBD2. The V and J ends lost 2 bases and 5 bases, in that order; junction bases with no gene match: 11. CDR3 length equals 15 residues. Germline CDR1 reads GTSNPN; CDR2 reads SVGIG (reference sequence). CDR3 sequence reads: CAWSPPGGRGETQYF. The CDR3 DNA reads as TGTGCCTGGAGTCCCCCGGGGGGAAGGGGCGAGACCCAGTACTTC.

This chain joins TRBV19 and TRBJ2-1; 7 nucleotides line up with TRBD1. This CDR3 comprises 14 residues. Trimming removed 7 bases from V and 2 bases from J; junction bases left unmatched: 5. Germline-derived CDR1 and CDR2 are LNHDA and SQIVND (reference sequence). The DNA of the CDR3 is TGTGCCAGTAAAAGACAGGGAACCTACAATGAGCAGTTCTTC. Its protein is CASKRQGTYNEQFF.